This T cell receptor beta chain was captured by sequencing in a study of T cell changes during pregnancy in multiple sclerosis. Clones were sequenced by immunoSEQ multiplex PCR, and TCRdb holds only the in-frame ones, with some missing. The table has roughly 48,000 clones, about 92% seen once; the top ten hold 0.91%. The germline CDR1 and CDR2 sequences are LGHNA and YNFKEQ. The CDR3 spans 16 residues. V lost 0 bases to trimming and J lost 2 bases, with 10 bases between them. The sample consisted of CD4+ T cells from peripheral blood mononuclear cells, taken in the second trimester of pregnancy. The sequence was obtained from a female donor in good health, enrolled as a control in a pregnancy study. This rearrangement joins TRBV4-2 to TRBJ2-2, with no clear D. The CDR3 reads CASSQEFTGNTGELFF. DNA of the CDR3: TGTGCCAGCAGCCAAGAGTTCACGGGTAACACCGGGGAGCTGTTTTTT.